A selection of T cell receptor beta chains follows, all from one sample in a study of T cell changes during pregnancy in multiple sclerosis. Sequencing used immunoSEQ multiplex PCR; TCRdb keeps in-frame clones, though not all of them. The sample consists of roughly 99,000 clones, 85% to 95% of them appearing once. The sample was peripheral blood, taken in the third trimester of pregnancy. The receptor source for this set is a female donor in good health, enrolled as a control in a pregnancy study. CDR3s include the opening cysteine and the closing phenylalanine or tryptophan. Fields, in order: V gene, clone size, J gene, D gene, CDR3 DNA, CDR3 protein. The D gene is left open where the match is weak. Clone size is not always given. Where it is, it says once, few, many or a class for expanded clones.

V: TRBV6-6; size: -; J: TRBJ2-7; D: -; DNA: TGTGCCAGCAGTTACAGGGGAAAATACGAGCAGTACTTC; CDR3: CASSYRGKYEQYF
V: TRBV7-2; size: -; J: TRBJ2-1; D: TRBD2; DNA: TGTGCCAGCAGCCACGGGGGGAGCTCCTACAATGAGCAGTTCTTC; CDR3: CASSHGGSSYNEQFF
V: TRBV29-1; size: -; J: TRBJ1-2; D: -; DNA: TGCAGCGTTGAAGACGAGGTCACCTTC; CDR3: CSVEDEVTF
V: TRBV19; size: few; J: TRBJ1-1; D: -; DNA: TGTGCCAGTAGCTTGACATTTTCTGAAGCTTTCTTT; CDR3: CASSLTFSEAFF
V: TRBV19; size: -; J: TRBJ2-5; D: TRBD2; DNA: TGTGCCAGTAGTTCCTCTAGCGGGGGGGAGGAGACCCAGTACTTC; CDR3: CASSSSSGGEETQYF
V: TRBV6-6; size: once; J: TRBJ2-3; D: TRBD2; DNA: TGTGCCAGCACCCCGGGACTAGGCACAGATACGCAGTATTTT; CDR3: CASTPGLGTDTQYF
V: TRBV11-3; size: -; J: TRBJ2-5; D: TRBD2; DNA: TGTGCCAGCAAGATGGCGGGGGGCCTCCAAGAGACCCAGTACTTC; CDR3: CASKMAGGLQETQYF
V: TRBV9; size: -; J: TRBJ2-1; D: TRBD2; DNA: TGTGCCAGCAGCGTAGAAGTAGCGGGCGATGAGCAGTTCTTC; CDR3: CASSVEVAGDEQFF
V: TRBV30; size: -; J: TRBJ1-2; D: -; DNA: TGTGCCTGGAGTGTCGGACAGGGCTACACCTTC; CDR3: CAWSVGQGYTF
V: TRBV19; size: -; J: TRBJ1-5; D: -; DNA: TGTGCCAGTAGTATAGTAGCAGGGCCCCAGCCCCAGCATTTT; CDR3: CASSIVAGPQPQHF
V: TRBV7-9; size: few; J: TRBJ1-1; D: -; DNA: TGTGCCAGCACCCTAGGGGGTGGGAACACTGAAGCTTTCTTT; CDR3: CASTLGGGNTEAFF
V: TRBV14; size: -; J: TRBJ2-1; D: -; DNA: TGTGCCAGCAGCCAAGATATCAGGGGTGAGCAGTTCTTC; CDR3: CASSQDIRGEQFF
V: TRBV7-2; size: -; J: TRBJ1-5; D: -; DNA: TGTGCCAGCAGCTCCAAGTGGGGAGGCGATCAGCCCCAGCATTTT; CDR3: CASSSKWGGDQPQHF
V: TRBV6-5; size: -; J: TRBJ2-3; D: TRBD2; DNA: TGTGCCAGCAGTTCCAGACTAGCGGGGGACAGGGATACGCAGTATTTT; CDR3: CASSSRLAGDRDTQYF
V: TRBV4-3; size: -; J: TRBJ1-2; D: TRBD1; DNA: TGCGCCAGCAGCCAAGACGACAGGGGAGACTATGGCTACACCTTC; CDR3: CASSQDDRGDYGYTF
V: TRBV30; size: -; J: TRBJ2-5; D: -; DNA: TGTGCCTGGAGCTCGGGGTTACAAGAGACCCAGTACTTC; CDR3: CAWSSGLQETQYF
V: TRBV5-1; size: once; J: TRBJ2-5; D: -; DNA: TGCGCCAGCAGCTTGGCCCTGGGCGGGGGCCGCCAAGAGACCCAGTACTTC; CDR3: CASSLALGGGRQETQYF
V: TRBV28; size: -; J: TRBJ1-1; D: -; DNA: TGTGCCAGCCGCTCGCAGGGAGGGAACACTGAAGCTTTCTTT; CDR3: CASRSQGGNTEAFF
V: TRBV27; size: -; J: TRBJ2-7; D: -; DNA: TGTGCCAGCAGTGCAACAGGCCCGAGCGAGCAGTACTTC; CDR3: CASSATGPSEQYF
V: TRBV5-4; size: -; J: TRBJ2-3; D: TRBD2; DNA: TGTGCCAGCAGCCCAGGCGGGGGGAGAGATACGCAGTATTTT; CDR3: CASSPGGGRDTQYF
V: TRBV2; size: once; J: TRBJ1-1; D: TRBD1; DNA: TGTGCCAGCAGTGTGGGACAGCTTGAAGCTTTCTTT; CDR3: CASSVGQLEAFF
V: TRBV13; size: -; J: TRBJ1-1; D: -; DNA: TGTGCCAGCAGCTTACTCCTTTCGGGGGAGGGCCCGAACACTGAAGCTTTCTTT; CDR3: CASSLLLSGEGPNTEAFF
V: TRBV6-5; size: few; J: TRBJ2-5; D: TRBD2; DNA: TGTGCCAGCAGGACTAGCGGGTCCGAAGAGACCCAGTACTTC; CDR3: CASRTSGSEETQYF
V: TRBV13; size: -; J: TRBJ1-2; D: -; DNA: TGTGCCAGCAGCCAACATTTACAAGGCTACACCTTC; CDR3: CASSQHLQGYTF
V: TRBV7-6; size: -; J: TRBJ2-7; D: TRBD2; DNA: TGTGCCAGCAGCTCCGGAGCGGGGGGCTCCTACGAGCAGTACTTC; CDR3: CASSSGAGGSYEQYF
V: TRBV16; size: -; J: TRBJ1-2; D: TRBD1; DNA: TGTGCCAGCAGCCAGGCCAGGGGACAGGGGGTAGATGGCTACACCTTC; CDR3: CASSQARGQGVDGYTF
V: TRBV10-3; size: -; J: TRBJ1-1; D: TRBD1; DNA: TGTGCCATCAGTGGAACGGGACAGGGGGCTGCTGAAGCTTTCTTT; CDR3: CAISGTGQGAAEAFF
V: TRBV11-3; size: -; J: TRBJ2-3; D: TRBD1; DNA: TGTGCCAGCAGCGAGGACAGGGGATCAGATACGCAGTATTTT; CDR3: CASSEDRGSDTQYF
V: TRBV7-2; size: -; J: TRBJ2-1; D: TRBD2; DNA: TGTGCCAGCAGCTTTCGGCCTAGCGGGGCCCGGGAGCAGTTCTTC; CDR3: CASSFRPSGAREQFF
V: TRBV7-2; size: -; J: TRBJ1-5; D: -; DNA: TGTGCCAGCAGCCAGGGTTACGATCAGCCCCAGCATTTT; CDR3: CASSQGYDQPQHF
V: TRBV30; size: -; J: TRBJ1-1; D: -; DNA: TGTGCCTGGGAGTCCTCGAGTTACACTGAAGCTTTCTTT; CDR3: CAWESSSYTEAFF
V: TRBV18; size: -; J: TRBJ1-1; D: -; DNA: TGTGCCAGCTCACCTGGAACGACAGCGAACACTGAAGCTTTCTTT; CDR3: CASSPGTTANTEAFF
V: TRBV7-8; size: -; J: TRBJ2-1; D: TRBD1; DNA: TGTGCCAGCAGCTTAATTAGGGGGCGGGTCAGGGGCAGAAATGAGCAGTTCTTC; CDR3: CASSLIRGRVRGRNEQFF
V: TRBV27; size: once; J: TRBJ2-2; D: -; DNA: TGTGCCAGCAGTCCACAGGGATACACCGGGGAGCTGTTTTTT; CDR3: CASSPQGYTGELFF
V: TRBV23-1; size: -; J: TRBJ2-1; D: -; DNA: TGCGCCAGCAGTCAATCGGTCCGGGAGAGGTACAATGGGCAGTTCTTC; CDR3: CASSQSVRERYNGQFF
V: TRBV7-2; size: -; J: TRBJ2-2; D: TRBD1; DNA: TGTGCCAGCAGCCCTAAGTCGGACAGGACCGTCGGGGAGCTGTTTTTT; CDR3: CASSPKSDRTVGELFF
V: TRBV7-2; size: -; J: TRBJ2-2; D: TRBD2; DNA: TGTGCCAGCAGCTTAGTAGGCGGGGGAGAGAACACCGGGGAGCTGTTTTTT; CDR3: CASSLVGGGENTGELFF
V: TRBV5-1; size: -; J: TRBJ2-3; D: TRBD1; DNA: TGCGCCAGCAGCCTGGACAGGGGGCGAGCCTCCAGAAACGATACGCAGTATTTT; CDR3: CASSLDRGRASRNDTQYF
V: TRBV27; size: -; J: TRBJ1-1; D: TRBD1; DNA: TGTGCCAGCAGTACCAGGACAGGGTCCGGGAACACTGAAGCTTTCTTT; CDR3: CASSTRTGSGNTEAFF
V: TRBV10-1; size: -; J: TRBJ1-1; D: TRBD1; DNA: TGCGCCAGCACCAAGGACAGGGTCCGAAAAGGGAACACTGAAGCTTTCTTT; CDR3: CASTKDRVRKGNTEAFF
V: TRBV18; size: -; J: TRBJ1-6; D: -; DNA: TGTGCCAGCTCCCCCGAAAGAGATTCACCCCTCCACTTT; CDR3: CASSPERDSPLHF
V: TRBV7-9; size: few; J: TRBJ2-7; D: TRBD1; DNA: TGTGCCAGCAGCCCATGGACAGGGGGTAACTACGAGCAGTACTTC; CDR3: CASSPWTGGNYEQYF
V: TRBV30; size: -; J: TRBJ1-2; D: TRBD1; DNA: TGTGCCTGGACCTTTGAGCTACAGGGGGAAAGGTCCTTC; CDR3: CAWTFELQGERSF
V: TRBV6-1; size: -; J: TRBJ1-2; D: TRBD1; DNA: TGTGCCAGCAGTCAAAGACAGGGCCCGTGGTCCGGCTACACCTTC; CDR3: CASSQRQGPWSGYTF
V: TRBV14; size: -; J: TRBJ2-7; D: -; DNA: TGTGCCAGCAGCCATCGACAGACATCCTACGAGCAGTACTTC; CDR3: CASSHRQTSYEQYF
V: TRBV6-1; size: -; J: TRBJ2-7; D: -; DNA: TGTGCCAGCAGTGAAGTTTGGACTGCTACCTACGAGCAGTACTTC; CDR3: CASSEVWTATYEQYF
V: TRBV19; size: -; J: TRBJ2-1; D: TRBD2; DNA: TGTGCCAGTAGTATAGATCTGGAGGGACTAGCGGGGGAACAGTTCTTC; CDR3: CASSIDLEGLAGEQFF
V: TRBV4-3; size: -; J: TRBJ1-1; D: -; DNA: TGCGCCAGCAGCCAGAGATGGTACGGGATTAGAGCTGAAGCTTTCTTT; CDR3: CASSQRWYGIRAEAFF
V: TRBV7-9; size: -; J: TRBJ1-1; D: -; DNA: TGTGCCAGCAGCTTACCAGGGCGTTTGAACACTGAAGCTTTCTTT; CDR3: CASSLPGRLNTEAFF
V: TRBV5-1; size: -; J: TRBJ2-7; D: TRBD2; DNA: TGCGCCAGCAGCTTCCGAGCCACTAGCGGGGGCCCATCCTACGAGCAGTACTTC; CDR3: CASSFRATSGGPSYEQYF
V: TRBV5-1; size: -; J: TRBJ2-7; D: TRBD2; DNA: TGCGCCAGCAGCACCGGGACTACTAACTACGAGCAGTACTTC; CDR3: CASSTGTTNYEQYF
V: TRBV2; size: once; J: TRBJ2-7; D: -; DNA: TGTGCCAGCAGCATCGAGGGAGGGGGATACGAGCAGTACTTC; CDR3: CASSIEGGGYEQYF
V: TRBV6-5; size: -; J: TRBJ2-3; D: TRBD2; DNA: TGTGCCAGCAGTTACGGGGCTAGCGGGGGCACAGATACGCAGTATTTT; CDR3: CASSYGASGGTDTQYF
V: TRBV4-1; size: once; J: TRBJ2-1; D: TRBD1; DNA: TGCGCCAGCAGCCAAGTGGGGACAGGGACATACAATGAGCAGTTCTTC; CDR3: CASSQVGTGTYNEQFF
V: TRBV12-1; size: -; J: TRBJ1-5; D: -; DNA: TGTGCCAGCAGTCAACAGGGGTTCAGGTATCAGCCCCAGCATTTT; CDR3: CASSQQGFRYQPQHF
V: TRBV7-3; size: -; J: TRBJ2-3; D: -; DNA: TGTGCCAGCAGCTCGACAGCCTTCACAGATACGCAGTATTTT; CDR3: CASSSTAFTDTQYF
V: TRBV5-1; size: -; J: TRBJ2-7; D: -; DNA: TGCGCCAGCAGCCCACCCAGGGACTACGAGCAGTACTTC; CDR3: CASSPPRDYEQYF